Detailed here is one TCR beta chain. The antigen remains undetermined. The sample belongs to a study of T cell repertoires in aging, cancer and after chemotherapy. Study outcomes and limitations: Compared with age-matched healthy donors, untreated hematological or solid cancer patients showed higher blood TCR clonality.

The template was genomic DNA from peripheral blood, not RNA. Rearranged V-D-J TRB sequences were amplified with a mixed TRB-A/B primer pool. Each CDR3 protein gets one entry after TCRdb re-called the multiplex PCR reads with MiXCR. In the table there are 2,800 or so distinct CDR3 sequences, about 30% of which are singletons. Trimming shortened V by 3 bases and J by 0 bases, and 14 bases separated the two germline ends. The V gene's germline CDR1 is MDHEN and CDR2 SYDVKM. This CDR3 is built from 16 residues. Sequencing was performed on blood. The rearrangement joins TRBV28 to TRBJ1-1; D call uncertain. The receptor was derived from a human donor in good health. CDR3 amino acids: CASSFPRATMNTEAFF. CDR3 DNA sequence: TGTGCCAGCAGTTTCCCCCGGGCGACGATGAACACTGAAGCTTTCTTT.